This note documents a single T cell receptor (beta chain) sequence. This clonotype has only a few counts. No cognate antigen has been identified for it. There are no base qualities to consult, and no much larger clone falls within one base. The study was a case-control design nested within a healthcare worker cohort in London, UK, with weekly nasopharyngeal swab PCR tests and blood sampling. Healthcare workers were enrolled in the week of the UK lockdown, from 23 to 31 March 2020, and were followed every week for up to roughly 15 weeks. Receptors were amplified or captured by 5' RACE. For sequencing, a NextSeq 500 was employed. Unique molecular identifiers were attached to individual cDNA molecules in the TCR library protocol so that sequencing error and PCR bias could be corrected. Sequencing covered both TCR alpha and beta chains, and within each sample the abundances of alpha and beta sequences were tightly co-correlated. The source study handled its data this way. V gene, J gene and CDR3 annotation of TCR sequences was performed with Decombinator V4. Expanded TCRs were defined as changing significantly between any two time points under a Poisson model with p below 0.0001. TCR abundances were normalised to the total number of TCRs sequenced per sample and expressed as counts per million. TRAV1-2 paired with TRAJ12, TRAJ20 or TRAJ33 defined MAIT TCRs, while TRAV10 paired with TRAJ18 defined iNKT TCRs. A search of VDJdb, accessed on 1 November 2021, was run for TCRs annotated to CMV, EBV and SARS-CoV-2, with TCRs annotated for multiple antigens excluded. Through fastp at Q25 and MiXCR, TCRdb rebuilt clones from the public reads, retaining in-frame beta chains. CDR3 protein duplicates are merged, each entry listing the most common genes and DNA. The V and J calls here are based on TCRdb, not the publication. In all, the sample holds tens of thousands of distinct CDR3 sequences, and 4.5% to 7% of those were seen once. The ten largest clones take up 6% to 7% of the sample.

The data are from a study of early T cells in non-severe SARS-CoV-2 infection (dated by TCRdb to the early 2020s). The study in broad terms: Because TCR sequencing was done on bulk RNA from unsorted whole blood, the alpha and beta chains could not be paired. Overall results and qualifications from the work: VDJdb matching was skewed toward anti-spike CD8 responses, so virus-specific expansions were likely underestimated and private and CD4 specificities were missed.

CDR1 and CDR2 are read off the germline V gene as SGHDT and YYEEEE. The CDR3, from cysteine to phenylalanine, totals 12 residues. The entry retains the CDR3 DNA only, 36 bases that are in frame from base 1. A distance of 11 bases separates the germline ends of V and J, which lose 4 bases and 7 bases respectively. The sequencing sample was made of whole blood. The clonotype was recovered from an adult who was a healthcare worker with PCR-confirmed SARS-CoV-2 infection or an uninfected control (not recorded which). Recombination connected TRBV5-6 to TRBJ1-1, with the D gene not clear enough to name. The sequenced DNA: TGTGCCAGCAGCGTTTGGATGGGTGAAGCTTTCTTT. This codes for CASSVWMGEAFF.